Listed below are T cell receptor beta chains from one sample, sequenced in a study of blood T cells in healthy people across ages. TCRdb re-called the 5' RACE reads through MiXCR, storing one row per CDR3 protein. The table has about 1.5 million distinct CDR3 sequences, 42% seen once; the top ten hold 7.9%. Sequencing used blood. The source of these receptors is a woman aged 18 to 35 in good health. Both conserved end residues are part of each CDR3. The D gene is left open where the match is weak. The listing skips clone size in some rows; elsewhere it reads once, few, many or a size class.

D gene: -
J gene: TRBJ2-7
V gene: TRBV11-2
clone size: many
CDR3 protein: CASSLRITSYEQYF
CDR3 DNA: TGTGCCAGCAGCTTACGGATAACCTCCTACGAGCAGTACTTC

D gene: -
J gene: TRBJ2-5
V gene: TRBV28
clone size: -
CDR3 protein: CATQPPANQETQYF
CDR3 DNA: TGTGCCACGCAGCCCCCAGCGAACCAAGAGACCCAGTACTTC

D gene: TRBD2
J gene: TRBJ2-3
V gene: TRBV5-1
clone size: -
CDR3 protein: CASTLGGSFTDTQYF
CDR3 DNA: TGCGCCAGCACCCTCGGGGGGTCTTTCACAGATACGCAGTATTTT

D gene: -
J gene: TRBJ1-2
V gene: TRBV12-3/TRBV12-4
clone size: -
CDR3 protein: CASSLDSRYTF
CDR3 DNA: TGTGCCAGCAGTTTAGACAGTCGCTACACCTTC

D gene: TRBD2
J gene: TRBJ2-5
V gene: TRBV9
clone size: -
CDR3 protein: CASSPSWTSGTEQYF
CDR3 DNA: TGTGCCAGCAGCCCTTCCTGGACTAGCGGGACTGAGCAGTACTTC

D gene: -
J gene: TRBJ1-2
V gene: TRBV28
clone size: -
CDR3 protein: CASSAPGGYTF
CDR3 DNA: TGTGCCAGCAGTGCCCCGGGGGGCTACACCTTC

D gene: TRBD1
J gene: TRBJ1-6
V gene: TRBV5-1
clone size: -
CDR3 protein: CASSSRTGGDSPLHF
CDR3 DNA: TGCGCCAGCAGTTCGAGGACAGGGGGTGATTCACCCCTCCACTTT

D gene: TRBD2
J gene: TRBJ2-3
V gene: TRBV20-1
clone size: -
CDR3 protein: CSATDPGLAVYEQYF
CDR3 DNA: TGCAGTGCTACTGATCCGGGACTAGCGGTTTACGAGCAGTACTTT

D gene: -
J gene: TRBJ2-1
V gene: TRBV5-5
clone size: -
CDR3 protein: CASSPPAKNYNEQFF
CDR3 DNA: TGTGCCAGCAGCCCCCCAGCGAAGAACTACAATGAGCAGTTCTTC

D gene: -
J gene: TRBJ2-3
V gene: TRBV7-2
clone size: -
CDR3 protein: CASSLIWGIADTQYF
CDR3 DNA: TGTGCCAGCAGCTTAATTTGGGGAATCGCAGATACGCAGTATTTT

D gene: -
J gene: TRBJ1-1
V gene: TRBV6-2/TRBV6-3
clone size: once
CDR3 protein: CASSYSSKGGTEAFF
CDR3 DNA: TGTGCCAGCAGTTACTCGAGTAAGGGGGGCACTGAAGCTTTCTTT

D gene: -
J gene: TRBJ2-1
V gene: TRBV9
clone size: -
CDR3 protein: CASSAGSGSYNEQFF
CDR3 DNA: TGTGCCAGCAGCGCCGGTTCCGGCTCCTACAATGAGCAGTTCTTC

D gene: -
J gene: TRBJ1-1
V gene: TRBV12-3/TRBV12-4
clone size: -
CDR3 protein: CASSKGGLWNTEAFF
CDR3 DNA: TGTGCCAGCAGTAAGGGGGGGCTCTGGAACACTGAAGCTTTCTTT

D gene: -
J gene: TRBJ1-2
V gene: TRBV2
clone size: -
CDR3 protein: CASRPPYRTGTFGYGYTF
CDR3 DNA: TGTGCCAGCAGGCCACCGTACCGAACAGGAACTTTCGGCTATGGCTACACCTTC

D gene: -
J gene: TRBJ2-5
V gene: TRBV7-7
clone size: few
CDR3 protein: CASSPDMYQETQYF
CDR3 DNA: TGTGCTAGCAGCCCAGACATGTACCAAGAGACCCAGTACTTC

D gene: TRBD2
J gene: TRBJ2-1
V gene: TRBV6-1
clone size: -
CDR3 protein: CASSGVRGGLAGQSSYNEQFF
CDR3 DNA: TGTGCCAGCAGTGGAGTTCGAGGGGGACTAGCGGGCCAAAGCTCCTACAATGAGCAGTTCTTC

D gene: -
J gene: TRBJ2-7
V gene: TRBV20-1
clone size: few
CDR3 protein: CSATTGNTYEQYF
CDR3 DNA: TGCAGTGCTACGACAGGAAATACCTACGAGCAGTACTTC

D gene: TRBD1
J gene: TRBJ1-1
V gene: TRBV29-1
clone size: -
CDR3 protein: CSVSGAGGVNTEAFF
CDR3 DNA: TGCAGCGTCTCGGGGGCAGGGGGGGTGAACACTGAAGCTTTCTTT

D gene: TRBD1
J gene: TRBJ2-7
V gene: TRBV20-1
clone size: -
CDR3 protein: CSGSGTGFHEQYF
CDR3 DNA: TGCAGTGGATCCGGGACAGGGTTCCACGAGCAGTACTTC

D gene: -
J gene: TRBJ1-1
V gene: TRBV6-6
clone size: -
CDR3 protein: CASRGPAVGTEAFF
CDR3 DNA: TGTGCCAGCAGGGGGCCTGCGGTTGGGACTGAAGCTTTCTTT

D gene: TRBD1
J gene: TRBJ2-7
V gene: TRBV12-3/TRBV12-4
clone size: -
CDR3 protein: CASSLGQGAFYEQYF
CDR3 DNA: TGTGCCAGCAGCCTCGGACAGGGGGCGTTTTACGAGCAGTACTTC

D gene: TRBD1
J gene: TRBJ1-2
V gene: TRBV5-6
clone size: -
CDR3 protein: CASSVGDRYNYGYTF
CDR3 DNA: TGTGCCAGCAGCGTGGGGGACAGATATAACTATGGCTACACCTTC

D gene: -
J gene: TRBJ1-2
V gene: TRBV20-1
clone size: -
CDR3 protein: CSASVAQLYGYTF
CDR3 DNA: TGCAGTGCTAGTGTGGCCCAACTGTATGGCTACACCTTC

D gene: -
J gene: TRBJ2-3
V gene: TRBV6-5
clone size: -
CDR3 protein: CASKGQPISTDTQYF
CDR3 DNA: TGTGCCAGCAAAGGACAACCCATCAGCACAGATACGCAGTATTTT

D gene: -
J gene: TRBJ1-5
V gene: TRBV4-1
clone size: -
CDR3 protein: CASSPQIGGRNQPQHF
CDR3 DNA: TGCGCCAGCAGCCCCCAGATTGGGGGACGCAATCAGCCCCAGCATTTT

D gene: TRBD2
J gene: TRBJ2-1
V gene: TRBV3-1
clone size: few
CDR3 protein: CASSGETSGPDDEQFF
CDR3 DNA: TGTGCCAGCAGCGGTGAGACTAGCGGGCCGGATGATGAGCAGTTCTTC

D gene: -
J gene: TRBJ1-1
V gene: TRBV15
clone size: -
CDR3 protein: CATSRVLTEAFF
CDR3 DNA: TGTGCCACCAGCAGGGTCCTCACTGAAGCTTTCTTT

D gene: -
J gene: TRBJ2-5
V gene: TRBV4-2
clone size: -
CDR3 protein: CASSQEGRDQETQYF
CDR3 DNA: TGTGCCAGCAGCCAAGAGGGCCGGGATCAAGAGACCCAGTACTTC